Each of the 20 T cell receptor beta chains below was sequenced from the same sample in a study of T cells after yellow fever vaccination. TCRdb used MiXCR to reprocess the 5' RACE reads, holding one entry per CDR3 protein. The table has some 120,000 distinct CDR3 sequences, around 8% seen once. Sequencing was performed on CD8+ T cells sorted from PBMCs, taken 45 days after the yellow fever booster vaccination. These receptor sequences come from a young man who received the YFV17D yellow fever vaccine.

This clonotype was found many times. The DNA for the CDR3 is TGTGCCAGCAGCTTAGACCGGACCTATTACAATGAGCAGTTCTTC. This translates into CASSLDRTYYNEQFF. The genes are TRBV11-2 and TRBJ2-1; D not resolved. This CDR3 spans 15 amino acids. Germline V gene lookup returns CDR1 SGHAT and CDR2 FQNNGV. Deletions cut 0 bases from V and 4 bases from J, with 10 bases between.

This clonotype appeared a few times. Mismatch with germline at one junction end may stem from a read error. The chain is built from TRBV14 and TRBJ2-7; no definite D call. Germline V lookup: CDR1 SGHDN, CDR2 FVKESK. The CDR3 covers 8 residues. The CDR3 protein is CASSLADF. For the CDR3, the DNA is TGTGCCAGCAGCCTAGCAGACTTC.

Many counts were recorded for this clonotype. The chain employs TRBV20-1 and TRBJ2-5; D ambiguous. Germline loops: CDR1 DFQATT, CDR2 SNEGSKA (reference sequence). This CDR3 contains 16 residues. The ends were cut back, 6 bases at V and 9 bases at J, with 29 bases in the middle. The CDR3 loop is CSARIIQQYSLASQYF. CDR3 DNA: TGCAGTGCGAGAATTATCCAACAGTATTCGCTGGCGTCCCAGTACTTC.

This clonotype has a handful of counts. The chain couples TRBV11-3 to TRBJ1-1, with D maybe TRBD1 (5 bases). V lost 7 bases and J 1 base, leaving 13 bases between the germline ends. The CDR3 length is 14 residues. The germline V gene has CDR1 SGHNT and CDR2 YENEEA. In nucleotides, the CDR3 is TGTGCCAGCATCGGCGGGACGGAGAACACTGAAGCTTTCTTT. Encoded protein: CASIGGTENTEAFF. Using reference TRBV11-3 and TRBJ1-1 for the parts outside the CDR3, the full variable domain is EAGVVQSPRYKIIEKKQPVAFWCNPISGHNTLYWYLQNLGQGPELLIRYENEEAVDDSQLPKDRFSAERLKGVDSTLKIQPAELGDSAVYLCASIGGTENTEAFFGQGTRLTVV.

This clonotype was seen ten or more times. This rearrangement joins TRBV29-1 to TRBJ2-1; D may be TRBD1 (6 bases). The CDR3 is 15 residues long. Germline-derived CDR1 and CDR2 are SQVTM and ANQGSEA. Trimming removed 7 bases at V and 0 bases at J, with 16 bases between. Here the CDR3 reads CSAFQGLSSYNEQFF. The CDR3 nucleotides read TGCAGCGCCTTCCAGGGGTTAAGCTCCTACAATGAGCAGTTCTTC.

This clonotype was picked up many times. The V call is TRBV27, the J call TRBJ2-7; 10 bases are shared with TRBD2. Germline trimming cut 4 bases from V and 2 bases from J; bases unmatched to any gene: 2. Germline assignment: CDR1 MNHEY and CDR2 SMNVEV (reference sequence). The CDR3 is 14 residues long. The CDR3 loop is CASSWTSGPYEQYF. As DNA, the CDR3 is TGTGCCAGCAGTTGGACTAGCGGACCCTACGAGCAGTACTTC.

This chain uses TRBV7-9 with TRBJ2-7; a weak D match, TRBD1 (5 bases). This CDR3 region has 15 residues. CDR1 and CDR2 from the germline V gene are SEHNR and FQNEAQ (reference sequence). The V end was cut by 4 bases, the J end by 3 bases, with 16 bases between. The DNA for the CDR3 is TGTGCCAGCAGCTCTGAAGGGGATCGGGTCTACGAGCAGTACTTC. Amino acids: CASSSEGDRVYEQYF.

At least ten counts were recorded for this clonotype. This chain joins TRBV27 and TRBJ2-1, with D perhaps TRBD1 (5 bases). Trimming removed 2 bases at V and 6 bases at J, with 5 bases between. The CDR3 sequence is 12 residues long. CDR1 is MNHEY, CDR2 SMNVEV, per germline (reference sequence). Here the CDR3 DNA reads TGTGCCAGCAGTTTAACAGGCAATGAGCAGTTCTTC. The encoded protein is CASSLTGNEQFF.

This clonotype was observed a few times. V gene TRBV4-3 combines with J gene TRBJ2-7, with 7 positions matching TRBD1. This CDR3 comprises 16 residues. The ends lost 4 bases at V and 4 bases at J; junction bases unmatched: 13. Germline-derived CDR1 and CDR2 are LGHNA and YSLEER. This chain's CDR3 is CASSLQWETGLYEQYF. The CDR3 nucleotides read TGCGCCAGCAGCCTACAGTGGGAGACAGGGTTATACGAGCAGTACTTC.

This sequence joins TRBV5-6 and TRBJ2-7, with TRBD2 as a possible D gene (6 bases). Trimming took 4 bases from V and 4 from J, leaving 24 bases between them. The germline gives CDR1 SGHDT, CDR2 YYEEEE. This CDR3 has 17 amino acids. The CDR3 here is CASSPGGTTGSRYEQYF. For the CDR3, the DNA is TGTGCCAGCAGCCCCGGGGGAACTACAGGATCGAGGTACGAGCAGTACTTC.

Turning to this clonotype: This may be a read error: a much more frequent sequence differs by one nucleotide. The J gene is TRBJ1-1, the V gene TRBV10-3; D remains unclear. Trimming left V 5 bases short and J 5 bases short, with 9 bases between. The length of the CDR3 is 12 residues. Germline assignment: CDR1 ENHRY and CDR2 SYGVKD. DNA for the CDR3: TGTGCCATCAGTTATACGGATACTGAAGCTTTCTTT. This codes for CAISYTDTEAFF.

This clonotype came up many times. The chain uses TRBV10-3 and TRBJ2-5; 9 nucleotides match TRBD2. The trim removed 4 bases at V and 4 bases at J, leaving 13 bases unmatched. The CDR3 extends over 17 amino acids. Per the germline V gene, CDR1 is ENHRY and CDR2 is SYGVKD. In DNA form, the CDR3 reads TGTGCCATCAGTGTAGCGGGAGAGGAGGGGCGTAGAGAGACCCAGTACTTC. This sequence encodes CAISVAGEEGRRETQYF.

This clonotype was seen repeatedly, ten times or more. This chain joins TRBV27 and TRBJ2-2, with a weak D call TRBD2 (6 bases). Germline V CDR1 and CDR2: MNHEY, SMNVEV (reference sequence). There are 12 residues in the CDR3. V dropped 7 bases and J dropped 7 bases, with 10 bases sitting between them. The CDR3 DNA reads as TGTGCCAGCAACCACGGGGGCGGGGAGCTGTTTTTT. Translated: CASNHGGGELFF.

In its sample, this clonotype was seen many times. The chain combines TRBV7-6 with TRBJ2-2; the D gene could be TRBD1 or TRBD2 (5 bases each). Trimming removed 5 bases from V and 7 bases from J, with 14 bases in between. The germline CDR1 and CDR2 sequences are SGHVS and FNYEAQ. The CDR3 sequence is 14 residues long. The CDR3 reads CASSSEGLDGELFF. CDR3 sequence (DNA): TGTGCCAGCAGCAGTGAGGGGCTTGACGGGGAGCTGTTTTTT.

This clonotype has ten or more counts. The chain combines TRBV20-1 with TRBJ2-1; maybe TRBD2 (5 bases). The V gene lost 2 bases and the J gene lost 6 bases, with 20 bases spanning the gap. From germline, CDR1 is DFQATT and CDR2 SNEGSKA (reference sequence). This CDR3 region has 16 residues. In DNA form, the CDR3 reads TGCAGTGCTAGAAACCGCGCCGGGCTAGCCTCCAATGAGCAGTTCTTC. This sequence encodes CSARNRAGLASNEQFF.

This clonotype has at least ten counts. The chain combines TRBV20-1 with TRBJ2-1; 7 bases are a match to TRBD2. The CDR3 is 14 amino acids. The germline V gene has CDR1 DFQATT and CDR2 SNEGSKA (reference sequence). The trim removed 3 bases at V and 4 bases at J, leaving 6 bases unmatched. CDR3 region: CSASPAGVYNEQFF. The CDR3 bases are TGCAGTGCTAGTCCGGCGGGAGTGTACAATGAGCAGTTCTTC.

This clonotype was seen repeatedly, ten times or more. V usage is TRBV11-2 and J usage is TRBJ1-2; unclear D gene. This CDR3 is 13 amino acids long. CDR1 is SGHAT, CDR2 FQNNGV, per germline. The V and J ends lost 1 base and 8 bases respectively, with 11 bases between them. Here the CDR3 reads CASSLGGNDGYTF. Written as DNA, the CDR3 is TGTGCCAGCAGCTTAGGAGGGAACGACGGCTACACCTTC.

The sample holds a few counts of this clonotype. CDR3 residues: CASSTDTQYF. The CDR3 nucleotides are TGTGCCAGCAGCACAGATACGCAGTATTTT. This rearrangement joins TRBV13 to TRBJ2-3; D is uncertain. The CDR3 extends over 10 amino acids. V shed 5 bases and J shed 3 bases, with 0 bases lying between them. The V gene's germline CDR1 is PRHDT and CDR2 FYEKMQ (reference sequence). Full variable domain (outside the CDR3, taken from reference TRBV13 and TRBJ2-3): AAGVIQSPRHLIKEKRETATLKCYPIPRHDTVYWYQQGPGQDPQFLISFYEKMQSDKGSIPDRFSAQQFSDYHSELNMSSLELGDSALYFCASSTDTQYFGPGTRLTVL.

DNA of the CDR3: TGCGCCAGCAGTTCCTTGGGTCCCTCAACGACCGGGGAGCTGTTTTTT. It specifies CASSSLGPSTTGELFF. The chain links TRBV10-2 to TRBJ2-2; D gene uncertain. CDR3 length: 16 residues. The V gene's germline CDR1 is WSHSY and CDR2 SAAADI. V was pared by 5 bases and J by 5 bases, with 18 bases between.

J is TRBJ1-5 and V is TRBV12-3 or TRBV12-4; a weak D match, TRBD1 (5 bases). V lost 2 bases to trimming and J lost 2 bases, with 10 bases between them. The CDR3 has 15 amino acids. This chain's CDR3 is CASSLRDGRNQPQHF. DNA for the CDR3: TGTGCCAGCAGTTTACGGGACGGGCGCAATCAGCCCCAGCATTTT.